A selection of T cell receptor beta chains follows, all from one sample in a study of T cell repertoires in cytomegalovirus infection. TCRdb independently ran MiXCR on the reads; one entry per CDR3 protein. The table records roughly 80,000 distinct CDR3 sequences, 20% to 30% of them present only once. These TCRs' antigens remain unknown. The sequenced sample was CD8+ T cells from cultured PBMCs, obtained from culture after CMV antigen stimulation. The receptors derive from a human donor in good health (CMV status not recorded). Some clones in this sample may be carry-over from other donors' samples. CDR3s include the opening cysteine and the closing phenylalanine or tryptophan. Only part of the rows carry a size: once, few, many, or a class if the clone is expanded.

CDR3: CASSPSNSPLHF; V: TRBV19; size: .
CDR3: CASSYSDNAPLHF; V: TRBV6-5; size: many
CDR3: CATSRDYGGRDQPQHF; V: TRBV15; size: .
CDR3: CASSFSSAYEQYF; V: TRBV5-1; size: once
CDR3: CASSLGGTSYEQYF; V: TRBV7-2; size: many
CDR3: CSALGRKEGGTDTQYF; V: TRBV20-1; size: .
CDR3: CASSIDLGAVAFF; V: TRBV19; size: few
CDR3: CASSVGQHNQPQHF; V: TRBV12-3/TRBV12-4; size: few
CDR3: CASSLGEDYSYNEQFF; V: TRBV7-9; size: many
CDR3: CATQLPGLAGYGELFF; V: TRBV6-2/TRBV6-3; size: .
CDR3: CASSFLTGMGSGANVLTF; V: TRBV7-2; size: many
CDR3: CASSSSAREQFF; V: TRBV11-1; size: .
CDR3: CASSIRDGNQPQHF; V: TRBV19; size: few
CDR3: CASSEELEQYF; V: TRBV2; size: many
CDR3: CASSLKLNTRISGNTIYF; V: TRBV7-8; size: .
CDR3: CASSLPGTSGVKGSYNEQFF; V: TRBV7-8; size: many
CDR3: CASSLSKGSTDEAFF; V: TRBV5-6; size: few
CDR3: CASSVDTGYPGELFF; V: TRBV9; size: few
CDR3: CSARGLAGTLNTGELFF; V: TRBV20-1; size: .
CDR3: CASAAEVMNTEAFF; V: TRBV19; size: many
CDR3: CASSIDLEQRDSNQPQHF; V: TRBV19; size: .
CDR3: CASSSRQGSVYGYTF; V: TRBV7-2; size: many
CDR3: CASSSLWSDQETQYF; V: TRBV11-3; size: many
CDR3: CASSLGEKLFF; V: TRBV5-4; size: many
CDR3: CASSSRVRSVTEAFF; V: TRBV19; size: .
CDR3: CASSLRESNEQFF; V: TRBV5-4; size: once
CDR3: CASSEGRGNGYTF; V: TRBV5-1; size: once
CDR3: CASSWTGNTEAFF; V: TRBV27; size: many
CDR3: CASSSSIGETQYF; V: TRBV7-6; size: .
CDR3: CSARPYNEQFF; V: TRBV20-1; size: .
CDR3: CATTVSSYNEQFF; V: TRBV6-6; size: many
CDR3: CASSIGSDTENTEAFF; V: TRBV19; size: many
CDR3: CASIPFLAGGQETQYF; V: TRBV28; size: few
CDR3: CASSLGGNRDTQYF; V: TRBV7-8; size: .
CDR3: CASSPPTASTDTQYF; V: TRBV18; size: .
CDR3: CASSDAGDGYGYTF; V: TRBV10-2; size: .
CDR3: CASGSGNPSYNEQFF; V: TRBV27; size: .
CDR3: CASSQDLEGGETQYF; V: TRBV4-3; size: few
CDR3: CASSYTGYPPGNEQFF; V: TRBV7-3; size: .
CDR3: CASSFLPRGYTGELFF; V: TRBV28; size: many
CDR3: CSAPTGPHTDTQYF; V: TRBV20-1; size: few
CDR3: CASSQVPYGGDGYTF; V: TRBV4-3; size: .
CDR3: CASSPRRESETQYF; V: TRBV6-2/TRBV6-3; size: few
CDR3: CASSQEGGGTQDTQYF; V: TRBV4-1; size: .
CDR3: CASSSPGEQYF; V: TRBV6-6; size: .
CDR3: CASSLGTAYSGNTIYF; V: TRBV11-3; size: .